The 8 T cell receptor beta chains reported below all come from one sample, sequenced in a study of blood T cell repertoires in COVID-19. Libraries were prepared by immunoSEQ multiplex PCR; TCRdb keeps only in-frame clonotypes and omits some of them. The top ten clones hold approximately 5% of a sample with tens of thousands of clones, about four fifths of them seen once. What was sequenced was peripheral blood. The receptors derive from an elderly woman with active or convalescent COVID-19.

This chain uses TRBV24-1 with TRBJ2-1; TRBD2 matches 10 bases. Trimming removed 4 bases from V and 0 bases from J; junction bases left unmatched: 2. Germline V CDR1 and CDR2: KGHDR, SFDVKD. This CDR3 is built from 16 residues. The CDR3 DNA reads TGTGCCACCAGTGACTCTAGCGGGAGCTCCTACAATGAGCAGTTCTTC. It encodes CATSDSSGSSYNEQFF.

The chain joins TRBV20-1 to TRBJ2-2; 11 bases are a match to TRBD2. Trimming took 3 bases from V and 5 from J; bases not matched to a gene: 5. The germline CDR1 and CDR2 sequences are DFQATT and SNEGSKA (reference sequence). The CDR3 sequence is 15 residues long. CDR3 nucleotides: TGCAGTGCTAGTCATCCTAGCGGGGGGACCGGGGAGCTGTTTTTT. This sequence encodes CSASHPSGGTGELFF.

This chain joins TRBV7-8 and TRBJ1-1; TRBD1 might be the D (5 bases). Germline V gene data show CDR1 as SGHVS and CDR2 as FQNEAQ. Between the trimmed V and J ends, which lost 2 bases and 1 base, there was a span of 8 bases. This CDR3 contains 14 residues. CDR3 in DNA: TGTGCCAGCAGCTTATCAGGGTCGAACACTGAAGCTTTCTTT. Its protein product is CASSLSGSNTEAFF.

The chain uses TRBV19 and TRBJ2-5, with TRBD2 identical over 9 bases. CDR1 is LNHDA and CDR2 is SQIVND in the germline V gene (reference sequence). The junction had 9 bases not matched to a gene; V was cut back by 5 bases and J by 5 bases. The CDR3 is 15 amino acids. CDR3 loop: CASSSLAGATETQYF. The CDR3 DNA sequence: TGTGCCAGTAGTTCGTTAGCGGGAGCGACCGAGACCCAGTACTTC.

This clone has just one count. The chain has TRBV4-3 and TRBJ2-4, with 7 bases lining up with TRBD1. After removal of 3 bases from V and 10 bases from J, the junction contained 12 bases not matched to a gene. CDR1 LGHNA and CDR2 YSLEER come from the germline V gene. CDR3 length: 15 amino acids. The CDR3 loop reads CASSQRDRPPSIQYF. Written as DNA, the CDR3 is TGCGCCAGCAGCCAGAGGGACAGACCACCGAGTATTCAGTACTTC.

The chain employs TRBV1 and TRBJ2-3; TRBD2, the table's D call, lacks a check against the DNA. TRBV1 is noted as a pseudogene. CDR3 length: 23 residues. In DNA, the CDR3 is TGCACCAGCAGCCAAGAGAAGCTAGCGGGAGAGGTTTTTAAACCCTCTAGCACAGATACGCAGTATTTT. This codes for CTSSQEKLAGEVFKPSSTDTQYF.

The genes are TRBV18 and TRBJ1-2; 8 bases agree with TRBD1. V lost 8 bases to trimming and J lost 8 bases; unmatched junction nucleotides: 13. The CDR3 has 14 residues. CDR1 KGHSH and CDR2 LQKENI come from the germline V gene. CDR3 residues: CASTGQGGIGGYTF. CDR3 in DNA: TGTGCCAGCACCGGACAGGGTGGTATAGGCGGCTACACCTTC. The whole variable domain, filled in from reference TRBV18 and TRBJ1-2, reads NAGVMQNPRHLVRRRGQEARLRCSPMKGHSHVYWYRQLPEEGLKFMVYLQKENIIDESGMPKERFSAEFPKEGPSILRIQQVVRGDSAAYFCASTGQGGIGGYTFGSGTRLTVV.

V usage is TRBV5-1 and J usage is TRBJ1-1, with a tentative D call TRBD1 (6 bases). The CDR3 totals 15 residues. Trimming took off 1 base at V and 5 bases at J, with 15 bases between the two ends. Germline lookup yields CDR1 SGHRS and CDR2 YFSETQ. As DNA, the CDR3 is TGCGCCAGCAGCTTGTTTTGGTCAGGGGAAACTGAAGCTTTCTTT. Its translation: CASSLFWSGETEAFF.